These 18 T cell receptor beta chains came from one sample sequenced in a study of CD8 T cells in Susac syndrome. An input of 0.5 to 1 ug of RNA was subjected to reverse transcription using random hexamers. Each CDR3 protein gets one entry after TCRdb re-called the immunoSEQ multiplex PCR reads with MiXCR. The data show approximately 130,000 distinct CDR3 sequences, about 90% seen once. Input material: CD8+ T cells from PBMCs. These receptors were obtained from a human donor with multiple sclerosis.

This chain joins TRBV9 and TRBJ2-7, with a tentative D call TRBD1 (7 bases). CDR1 and CDR2 (germline): SGDLS, YYNGEE. Trimming took 3 bases from V and 3 from J, leaving 16 bases between them. The length of the CDR3 is 15 residues. CDR3 bases: TGTGCCAGCAGCGCCGCAGGGGGGCGGCACTACGAGCAGTACTTC. Protein: CASSAAGGRHYEQYF.

The rearrangement links TRBV6-5 to TRBJ2-7, with D maybe TRBD1 (6 bases). With 5 bases removed from V and 4 bases from J, the gap between germline ends came to 15 bases. The length of the CDR3 is 14 residues. The V gene's germline CDR1 is MNHEY and CDR2 SVGAGI. The CDR3 nucleotides are TGTGCCAGCAGTGCCGGGACATCGATTTACGAGCAGTACTTC. Protein product: CASSAGTSIYEQYF.

V is TRBV20-1 and J is TRBJ2-1; weak D call: TRBD2 (6 bases). The CDR3 contains 13 residues. With 3 bases removed from V and 7 bases from J, the gap between germline ends came to 13 bases. Germline values: CDR1 DFQATT, CDR2 SNEGSKA (reference sequence). The CDR3 nucleotides read TGCAGTGCTAGGGAGGGGTCTGGGAATGAGCAGTTCTTC. Translating gives CSAREGSGNEQFF.

V gene TRBV13 combines with J gene TRBJ2-7; tentative D call: TRBD2 (5 bases). CDR3 length: 13 residues. Germline V gene sequence: CDR1 PRHDT, CDR2 FYEKMQ (reference sequence). Trimming left V 3 bases short and J 4 bases short, with 10 bases between. The CDR3 DNA sequence: TGTGCCAGCAGCTTGGTTACGGGATACGAGCAGTACTTC. Translation gives CASSLVTGYEQYF.

V and J are TRBV20-1 and TRBJ2-1, with no clear D. The CDR3 length is 12 residues. In germline, CDR1 is DFQATT, CDR2 SNEGSKA (reference sequence). V was clipped by 1 base and J by 8 bases, with 9 bases between them. CDR3 region: CSARVIRDEQFF. CDR3 nucleotide sequence: TGCAGTGCTAGAGTAATCCGGGATGAGCAGTTCTTC.

This rearrangement joins TRBV12-3 or TRBV12-4 to TRBJ1-1, with D hard to call. This CDR3 comprises 13 residues. Trimming removed 3 bases at V and 13 bases at J, with 18 bases between. CDR3 sequence (DNA): TGTGCCAGCAGTTTCGACGGAACGGGGAAGGATTTCTTT. Amino acids: CASSFDGTGKDFF.

The rearrangement uses TRBV9 and TRBJ2-1; D ambiguous. Germline CDR1 SGDLS, CDR2 YYNGEE. The CDR3 has 15 residues. Trimming took 3 bases from V and 6 from J, leaving 16 bases between them. The CDR3, as DNA: TGTGCCAGCAGCGAGGTTATCACTAAGGGCAATGAGCAGTTCTTC. It translates to CASSEVITKGNEQFF.

This rearrangement joins TRBV6-2 or TRBV6-3 to TRBJ1-5, with D hard to call. CDR1 and CDR2 (germline): MNHEY, SVGEGT. The CDR3 has 13 amino acids. V was pared by 2 bases and J by 8 bases, with 10 bases between. The CDR3 DNA is TGTGCCAGCAGTTACGGTTATCACGAGCCCCAGCATTTT. Translated, it gives CASSYGYHEPQHF.

The V call is TRBV4-2, the J call TRBJ1-1; the match to TRBD1 covers 11 bases. CDR3 length: 19 residues. The J segment lost 4 bases and the V segment lost 0 bases, leaving 13 bases of the junction unmatched. CDR1 LGHNA and CDR2 YNFKEQ come from the germline V gene. CDR3 coding DNA: TGTGCCAGCAGCCAAGAGGTCTGGACAGGGGGCGCCGGTGCCACTGAAGCTTTCTTT. This translates into CASSQEVWTGGAGATEAFF.

This chain connects TRBV27 to TRBJ2-7; D is ambiguous. Trimming shortened V by 0 bases and J by 6 bases, and 9 bases separated the two germline ends. The CDR3 extends over 13 amino acids. The V gene's germline CDR1 is MNHEY and CDR2 SMNVEV (reference sequence). The CDR3 sequence: CASSLSPFGEQYF. CDR3 sequence (DNA): TGTGCCAGCAGTTTATCGCCGTTTGGCGAGCAGTACTTC.

The chain uses TRBV9 and TRBJ2-1; D might be TRBD1 (6 bases). V lost 0 bases and J lost 9, with 22 bases in between. The V gene's germline CDR1 is SGDLS and CDR2 YYNGEE. The CDR3 has 17 amino acids. For the CDR3, the DNA is TGTGCCAGCAGCGTAGAGAGGGTCACTAGGGGGAGTCTTGAGCAGTTCTTC. Its protein is CASSVERVTRGSLEQFF.

V is TRBV12-3 or TRBV12-4 and J is TRBJ2-1, with TRBD2 matching over 8 bases. This CDR3 has 17 residues. Unmatched junction bases numbered 4, after V lost 0 bases and J lost 0 bases. This chain's CDR3 is CASSLAERGSSYNEQFF. The DNA for the CDR3 is TGTGCCAGCAGTTTAGCGGAGCGGGGGAGCTCCTACAATGAGCAGTTCTTC.

This chain connects TRBV4-2 to TRBJ1-5, with TRBD1 matching 8 bases. V was clipped by 0 bases and J by 4 bases; unmatched bases: 8. This CDR3 comprises 17 residues. Looked up from germline, CDR1 is LGHNA and CDR2 is YNFKEQ. The CDR3, as DNA: TGTGCCAGCAGCCAAGATCCGGACGGACAGGGTAATCAGCCCCAGCATTTT. It is translated as CASSQDPDGQGNQPQHF.

The chain joins TRBV5-4 to TRBJ2-2; TRBD1 aligns across 8 bases. Per the germline V gene, CDR1 is SGHNT and CDR2 is YYREEE (reference sequence). The CDR3 length is 16 residues. The junction had 5 bases not matched to a gene; V was cut back by 1 base and J by 3 bases. CDR3 DNA: TGTGCCAGCAGCTTGAAGACAGGGGTTTACACCGGGGAGCTGTTTTTT. Its translation: CASSLKTGVYTGELFF.

The chain couples TRBV29-1 to TRBJ2-1, with TRBD2 matching 12 bases. The J segment lost 4 bases and the V segment lost 7 bases, leaving 2 bases of the junction unmatched. The CDR3 contains 13 residues. Germline V gives CDR1 SQVTM, CDR2 ANQGSEA. CDR3 in DNA: TGCAGCGCGACTAGCGGGAGATACAATGAGCAGTTCTTC. Translation: CSATSGRYNEQFF.

The chain employs TRBV7-9 and TRBJ2-1, with TRBD2 matching 8 bases. The CDR3 contains 16 residues. The trim removed 4 bases at V and 2 bases at J, leaving 7 bases unmatched. Germline V lookup: CDR1 SEHNR, CDR2 FQNEAQ (reference sequence). In DNA, the CDR3 is TGTGCCAGCAGCTCCCCAATGCGGGAGGCCTACAATGAGCAGTTCTTC. Protein sequence: CASSSPMREAYNEQFF.

The rearrangement links TRBV29-1 to TRBJ2-1, with D perhaps TRBD1 (5 bases). This CDR3 is 14 amino acids long. Trimming shortened V by 4 bases and J by 4 bases, and 14 bases separated the two germline ends. Germline CDR1 SQVTM, CDR2 ANQGSEA. The CDR3 DNA reads as TGCAGCGTTGGGATGGGGCAACTATACAATGAGCAGTTCTTC. Its protein product is CSVGMGQLYNEQFF.

CDR3 nucleotides: TGTGCCAGCTCACCAACCGAAGCGGTTAATGAAAAACTGTTTTTT. Its protein is CASSPTEAVNEKLFF. V usage is TRBV18 and J usage is TRBJ1-4, with D unresolved. Trimming shortened V by 2 bases and J by 4 bases, and 11 bases separated the two germline ends. The CDR3 length is 15 residues. The germline V gene encodes CDR1 KGHSH and CDR2 LQKENI.